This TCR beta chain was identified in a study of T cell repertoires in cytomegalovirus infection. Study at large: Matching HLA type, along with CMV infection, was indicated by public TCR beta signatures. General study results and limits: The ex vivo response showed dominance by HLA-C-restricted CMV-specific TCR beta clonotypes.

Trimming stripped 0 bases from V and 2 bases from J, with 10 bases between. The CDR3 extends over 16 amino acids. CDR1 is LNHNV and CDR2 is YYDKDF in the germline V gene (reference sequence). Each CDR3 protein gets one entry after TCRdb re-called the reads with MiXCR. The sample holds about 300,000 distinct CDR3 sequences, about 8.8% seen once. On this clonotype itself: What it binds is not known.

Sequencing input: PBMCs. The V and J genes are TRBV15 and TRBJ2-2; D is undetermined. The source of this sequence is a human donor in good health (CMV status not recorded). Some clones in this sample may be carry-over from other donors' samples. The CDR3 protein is CATSREEAGNTGELFF. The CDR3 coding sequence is TGTGCCACCAGCAGAGAAGAGGCAGGAAACACCGGGGAGCTGTTTTTT.